This TCR beta chain was documented in a study of T cell responses to AZD1222 COVID-19 vaccine. Study outcomes and limitations: Donor demographics were predominantly white British with a female majority; clonal diversity may be underestimated.

The data were produced by immunoSEQ multiplex PCR, yet TCRdb's version contains in-frame clones alone and is incomplete. This repertoire shows approximately 150,000 clones, approximately 90% found once; its top ten account for about 4.6%. As to this clone: No antigen is known for it.

The receptor was derived from an adult in good health. Source: peripheral blood, taken on day 0 of AZD1222 vaccination.

CDR3 coding DNA: TGTGCCAGCAGCCAGGGGTTACTGTCTGAAGCTTTCTTT. It encodes CASSQGLLSEAFF. The V call is TRBV3-1 (or the pseudogene TRBV3-2), the J call TRBJ1-1; unclear D gene. CDR1 and CDR2 (germline): LGHDT, YNNKEL (reference sequence). Trimming took 3 bases from V and 6 from J, leaving 11 bases between them. This CDR3 spans 13 amino acids.